The 27 T cell receptor beta chains reported below all come from one sample, sequenced in a study of shared clonotypes between healthy human individuals. Profiling relied on immunoSEQ multiplex PCR, and the TCRdb table lists in-frame clones only, not all of them. This sample yields about 100,000 clones, of which 60% to 75% are seen a single time; around half belongs to the top ten. Sequenced material: memory CD8+ T cells sorted from blood. Subset specified: CD45RO+ cells pooled with CCR7-negative TemRA cells. The receptors derive from a man aged 25-40 years in good health.

The rearrangement links TRBV10-2 to TRBJ1-5, with a tentative D call TRBD1 (5 bases). CDR3 length: 12 amino acids. CDR1 and CDR2 from the germline V gene are WSHSY and SAAADI. Between the trimmed V and J ends, which lost 4 bases and 7 bases, there was a span of 8 bases. CDR3 loop: CASSGGGQPQHF. The CDR3 region has the DNA TGCGCCAGCAGTGGTGGGGGACAGCCCCAGCATTTT.

At least ten counts were recorded for this clone. The CDR3 nucleotides are TGTGCCAGCGAGGGGGATACGCAGTATTTT. Its protein is CASEGDTQYF. J is TRBJ2-3 and V is TRBV28, with D possibly called TRBD1 or TRBD2 (5 bases each). The CDR3 covers 10 residues. Germline V gene sequence: CDR1 MDHEN, CDR2 SYDVKM. With 8 bases removed from V and 6 bases from J, the gap between germline ends came to 6 bases.

V gene TRBV5-6 combines with J gene TRBJ2-7; D is perhaps TRBD2 (6 bases). Trimming removed 4 bases at V and 3 bases at J, with 8 bases between. The CDR3 covers 12 residues. Germline CDR1 SGHDT, CDR2 YYEEEE. In DNA form, the CDR3 reads TGTGCCAGCAGCGAGGGAGGCTACGAGCAGTACTTC. Protein sequence: CASSEGGYEQYF.

This clone was detected only a few times. The chain has TRBV28 and TRBJ1-2; D remains ambiguous. The germline V and J ends were trimmed by 5 bases and 2 bases, with 3 bases remaining between them. CDR1 is MDHEN and CDR2 is SYDVKM in the germline V gene. This CDR3 is built from 11 residues. CDR3 amino acids: CASSVNYGYTF. Here the CDR3 DNA reads TGTGCCAGCAGTGTAAACTATGGCTACACCTTC.

The chain combines TRBV6-1 with TRBJ2-1; 9 nucleotides line up with TRBD2. The CDR3 contains 15 residues. Germline V lookup: CDR1 MNHNS, CDR2 SASEGT. J was trimmed by 3 bases and V by 4 bases; bases with no gene match: 4. The CDR3 region has the DNA TGTGCCAGCAGTGTTCTAGCGGGAAGCTACAATGAGCAGTTCTTC. As protein: CASSVLAGSYNEQFF.

Of note for this clone: The sample holds other DNA sequences that translate to the same CDR3. J is TRBJ1-1 and V is TRBV11-1, with D uncertain. Germline-derived CDR1 and CDR2 are SGHAT and FQDESV (reference sequence). The CDR3 loop spans 13 amino acids. Deletions cut 5 bases from V and 5 bases from J, with 12 bases between. The CDR3 region has the DNA TGTGCCAGCAGCCTGGGTCCGAGGACTGAAGCTTTCTTT. Translated, it gives CASSLGPRTEAFF.

This clone was seen ten or more times. The rearrangement uses TRBV6-4 and TRBJ2-2; no clear D. Germline CDR1 reads MRHNA; CDR2 reads SNTAGT. The CDR3 runs 12 residues. V lost 3 bases to trimming and J lost 4 bases, with 3 bases between them. CDR3 residues: CASSEGTGELFF. CDR3 in DNA: TGTGCCAGCAGTGAGGGCACCGGGGAGCTGTTTTTT.

The rearrangement uses TRBV7-2 and TRBJ2-1; D uncertain. The V gene's germline CDR1 is SGHTA and CDR2 FQGNSA. With 6 bases removed from V and 0 bases from J, the gap between germline ends came to 12 bases. This CDR3 spans 15 amino acids. CDR3 loop: CASSATPSSYNEQFF. In DNA form, the CDR3 reads TGTGCCAGCAGTGCTACCCCAAGCTCCTACAATGAGCAGTTCTTC.

This clone was counted at least ten times. This chain joins TRBV4-1 and TRBJ2-4; tentative D call: TRBD1 (5 bases). V was cut by 2 bases and J by 4 bases, with 9 bases left in between. The CDR3 length is 14 residues. CDR1 is MGHRA, CDR2 YSYEKL, per germline. DNA for the CDR3: TGCGCCAGCAGCCAAATAGGGGAAAAAAACATTCAGTACTTC. Its protein is CASSQIGEKNIQYF.

A remark on this clone: With a much larger clone just one base away, this may be a read error. V is TRBV5-4 and J is TRBJ2-5, with no clear D. With 3 bases removed from V and 0 bases from J, the gap between germline ends came to 3 bases. Germline CDR1 SGHNT, CDR2 YYREEE (reference sequence). CDR3 length: 12 amino acids. CDR3 protein: CASSWDQETQYF. The DNA of the CDR3 is TGTGCCAGCAGCTGGGACCAAGAGACCCAGTACTTC.

CDR3 sequence: CASSQLDRGNTEAFF. Written as DNA, the CDR3 is TGTGCCAGCAGCCAACTCGACAGGGGGAACACTGAAGCTTTCTTT. The gene calls are TRBV28 and TRBJ1-1, with 8 nucleotides matching TRBD1. Per germline, CDR1 MDHEN and CDR2 SYDVKM. V lost 6 bases and J lost 1; bases outside the gene matches: 7. This CDR3 spans 15 amino acids.

The chain employs TRBV27 and TRBJ2-2, with D unresolved. CDR3 length: 13 residues. V lost 8 bases to trimming and J lost 4 bases, with 11 bases between them. Looked up from germline, CDR1 is MNHEY and CDR2 is SMNVEV (reference sequence). CDR3 protein: CASRYLGTGELFF. DNA for the CDR3: TGTGCCAGCCGGTACCTTGGCACCGGGGAGCTGTTTTTT.

The rearrangement links TRBV6-6 to TRBJ1-2; D not resolved. Trimming took off 2 bases at V and 4 bases at J, with 11 bases between the two ends. Germline V gives CDR1 MNHNY, CDR2 SVGAGI (reference sequence). This CDR3 is 14 amino acids long. CDR3 sequence reads: CASSYTESSYGYTF. The CDR3, as DNA: TGTGCCAGCAGTTACACGGAGTCGTCCTATGGCTACACCTTC.

The gene calls are TRBV4-3 and TRBJ2-7; D may correspond to TRBD1 or TRBD2 (6 bases each). The germline V gene has CDR1 LGHNA and CDR2 YSLEER. V dropped 1 base and J dropped 3 bases, with 13 bases sitting between them. There are 15 residues in the CDR3. The CDR3 DNA reads TGCGCCAGCAGCCAAGGTTTAAGGGGGGTCTACGAGCAGTACTTC. It encodes CASSQGLRGVYEQYF.

The genes are TRBV18 and TRBJ2-5, with TRBD1 identical over 9 bases. With 6 bases clipped from V and 3 bases from J, the junction kept 2 bases outside the gene matches. Per the germline V gene, CDR1 is KGHSH and CDR2 is LQKENI. This CDR3 is 13 amino acids long. The CDR3 nucleotides read TGTGCCAGCTCCCGGGACAGGGAAGAGACCCAGTACTTC. Its protein is CASSRDREETQYF.

This chain joins TRBV4-2 and TRBJ2-7; 7 bases map to TRBD1. From germline, CDR1 is LGHNA and CDR2 YNFKEQ. This CDR3 is built from 15 residues. Trimming cost V 5 bases and J 3 bases; bases outside gene matches: 10. In nucleotides, the CDR3 is TGTGCCAGCAGCTTGGCGACAGGGAGCCTCTACGAGCAGTACTTC. Encoded protein: CASSLATGSLYEQYF.

The chain employs TRBV11-2 and TRBJ2-1; 9 nucleotides match TRBD2. CDR3 length equals 15 residues. V was pared by 3 bases and J by 7 bases, with 7 bases of the junction left unmatched. Per the germline V gene, CDR1 is SGHAT and CDR2 is FQNNGV. The CDR3 DNA reads as TGTGCCAGCAGCTTGGGTAGCGGGAGACGGAATGAGCAGTTCTTC. Its protein product is CASSLGSGRRNEQFF.

J is TRBJ2-3 and V is TRBV30; the D gene is possibly TRBD2 (6 bases). V lost 6 bases, J lost 3 bases, and 22 bases lay in between. There are 16 residues in the CDR3. From germline, CDR1 is GTSNPN and CDR2 SVGIG (reference sequence). CDR3 nucleotide sequence: TGTGCCTGCGAAACGGGTTCCCGGGAGACAACAGATACGCAGTATTTT. Its protein is CACETGSRETTDTQYF.

This chain connects TRBV7-9 to TRBJ1-4; D not resolved. This CDR3 region has 13 residues. CDR1 and CDR2 from the germline V gene are SEHNR and FQNEAQ (reference sequence). V was shortened by 2 bases and J by 7 bases, with 8 bases between the two germline ends. The CDR3 protein is CASSLRRVEKLFF. The CDR3 DNA is TGTGCCAGCAGCTTACGGCGCGTTGAAAAACTGTTTTTT.

The chain combines TRBV5-6 with TRBJ2-7; D is perhaps TRBD2 (5 bases). The V and J ends lost 4 bases and 0 bases respectively, with 5 bases between them. This CDR3 has 12 amino acids. Germline CDR1 reads SGHDT; CDR2 reads YYEEEE. This CDR3 is CASSRGSYEQYF. In DNA, the CDR3 is TGTGCCAGCAGCCGGGGCTCCTACGAGCAGTACTTC.

DNA for the CDR3: TGTGCCAGCAGCCAACTCTCTTTGGCAGGGAGGTACAATGAGCAGTTCTTC. As protein: CASSQLSLAGRYNEQFF. The chain is built from TRBV14 and TRBJ2-1; TRBD2 is a possible D gene (6 bases). V lost 2 bases and J 4 bases, leaving 18 bases between the germline ends. The CDR3 consists of 17 residues. Per the germline V gene, CDR1 is SGHDN and CDR2 is FVKESK.

This clone has just a few counts. The same CDR3 can be traced to other DNA sequences in this sample. V gene TRBV7-9 combines with J gene TRBJ2-7, with 10 nucleotides matching TRBD1. J lost 2 bases, V lost 5 bases, and 9 bases had no gene match. Germline lookup yields CDR1 SEHNR and CDR2 FQNEAQ (reference sequence). The CDR3 is made up of 16 amino acids. CDR3 sequence: CASSHQPGQGTYEQYF. In DNA, the CDR3 is TGTGCCAGCAGCCATCAGCCGGGACAGGGGACCTACGAGCAGTACTTC.

The CDR3 region is CASSLVVSASMQFF. The DNA of the CDR3 is TGCGCCAGCAGCTTGGTTGTTTCCGCTAGCATGCAGTTCTTC. The chain joins TRBV5-1 to TRBJ2-1; D is possibly TRBD2 (5 bases). Deletions cut 0 bases from V and 12 bases from J, with 16 bases between. Germline V gene data show CDR1 as SGHRS and CDR2 as YFSETQ. The CDR3 totals 14 residues.

In DNA form, the CDR3 reads TGTGCCAGCAGCTTAGGGGGGATCACCGGGGAGCTGTTTTTT. It yields the protein CASSLGGITGELFF. This chain links TRBV11-3 with TRBJ2-2; TRBD1 or TRBD2 may be the D gene (5 bases each). CDR1 and CDR2 from the germline V gene are SGHNT and YENEEA. This CDR3 is built from 14 residues. V lost 1 base and J lost 4, with 7 bases in between.

The chain links TRBV4-1 to TRBJ1-3; no definite D call. Trimming shortened V by 1 base and J by 0 bases, and 10 bases separated the two germline ends. The CDR3 sequence is 16 residues long. Germline V gives CDR1 MGHRA, CDR2 YSYEKL. This CDR3 reads CASSQVGGISGNTIYF. DNA for the CDR3: TGCGCCAGCAGCCAAGTCGGCGGCATCTCTGGAAACACCATATATTTT.

The V call is TRBV27, the J call TRBJ2-3; 8 bases line up with TRBD1. Germline V CDR1 and CDR2: MNHEY, SMNVEV (reference sequence). J was trimmed by 1 base and V by 0 bases; bases with no gene match: 0. This CDR3 region has 15 residues. DNA of the CDR3: TGTGCCAGCAGTTTATCGACAGGGGGCACAGATACGCAGTATTTT. It yields the protein CASSLSTGGTDTQYF.

The CDR3 here is CASSEGGRTNTEAFF. The CDR3 DNA is TGCGCCAGCAGTGAGGGTGGACGGACGAACACTGAAGCTTTCTTT. This chain connects TRBV10-1 to TRBJ1-1; unclear D gene. V dropped 2 bases and J dropped 1 base, with 11 bases sitting between them. The CDR3 runs 15 residues. The germline V gene has CDR1 WNHNN and CDR2 SYGVQD (reference sequence).